Listed below are T cell receptor beta chains from one sample, sequenced in a study of control samples from healthy donors and cancer patients. Assay: immunoSEQ multiplex PCR; the TCRdb copy retains only in-frame clones and omits some. The data contain about 180,000 clones, roughly nine tenths of them singletons. Sequencing was done on a sample of blood. Receptors originate from a man aged 30 to 39 in good health. CDR3s include the opening cysteine and the closing phenylalanine or tryptophan. The D gene is left open where the match is weak. Expanded clones are given a class, and other clones once, few, many or no size at all.

V gene,clone size,D gene,J gene,CDR3 protein,CDR3 DNA
TRBV19,-,-,TRBJ1-1,CASSIIGRSTEAFF,TGTGCCAGTAGTATAATAGGGCGGAGCACTGAAGCTTTCTTT
TRBV2,-,-,TRBJ1-5,CASSLTTFSNQPQHF,TGTGCCAGCAGTTTGACGACATTTAGCAATCAGCCCCAGCATTTT
TRBV6-2/TRBV6-3,few,-,TRBJ2-2,CASSPTRTGELFF,TGTGCCAGCAGCCCCACTAGGACCGGGGAGCTGTTTTTT
TRBV3-1/TRBV3-2,-,-,TRBJ2-3,CASSQVALSDTQYF,TGTGCCAGCAGCCAAGTGGCGCTTTCGGATACGCAGTATTTT
TRBV7-9,-,TRBD1,TRBJ1-1,CASSLKGASAFF,TGTGCCAGCAGCTTGAAGGGGGCGTCGGCTTTCTTT
TRBV18,-,-,TRBJ2-7,CASLGQGYEQYF,TGTGCCAGTCTAGGGCAGGGCTACGAGCAGTACTTC
TRBV2,few,TRBD1,TRBJ1-5,CASSGGQGGNQPQHF,TGTGCCAGCAGTGGCGGACAGGGCGGCAATCAGCCCCAGCATTTT
TRBV5-1,-,-,TRBJ1-2,CASSFGSGTYGYTF,TGCGCCAGCAGCTTCGGGTCAGGGACCTATGGCTACACCTTC
TRBV10-3,-,-,TRBJ1-5,CAISEGARNQPQHF,TGTGCCATCAGTGAGGGGGCACGGAATCAGCCCCAGCATTTT
TRBV7-6,-,TRBD2,TRBJ2-2,CASSLGTSGPNTGELFF,TGTGCCAGCAGCCTAGGGACTAGCGGGCCGAACACCGGGGAGCTGTTTTTT
TRBV7-9,-,-,TRBJ2-7,CASSSVAYEQYF,TGTGCCAGCAGCTCAGTGGCCTACGAGCAGTACTTC
TRBV2,-,TRBD2,TRBJ2-7,CASTTGEGSGIVHEQYF,TGTGCCAGCACCACGGGGGAAGGTAGCGGGATAGTTCACGAGCAGTACTTC
TRBV19,-,-,TRBJ2-2,CASSIDLAPNTGELFF,TGTGCCAGTAGTATAGATCTGGCCCCGAACACCGGGGAGCTGTTTTTT
TRBV2,-,-,TRBJ1-5,CASSGVSSQNQPQHF,TGTGCCAGCAGTGGGGTGTCTTCTCAAAATCAGCCCCAGCATTTT
TRBV6-2/TRBV6-3,-,-,TRBJ2-6,CASSYDSNSGANVLTF,TGTGCCAGCAGTTACGACAGCAACTCTGGGGCCAACGTCCTGACTTTC
TRBV5-1,-,-,TRBJ2-7,CASSLGQSVAYEQYF,TGCGCCAGCAGCTTGGGGCAGAGTGTTGCCTACGAGCAGTACTTC
TRBV7-2,-,TRBD1,TRBJ1-5,CASSLRGYSNQPQHF,TGTGCCAGCAGCCTCAGGGGGTATAGCAATCAGCCCCAGCATTTT
TRBV10-1,-,TRBD2,TRBJ2-1,CASSGSGTRYNEQFF,TGCGCCAGCAGTGGTAGCGGGACCCGTTACAATGAGCAGTTCTTC
TRBV6-5,-,TRBD1,TRBJ1-2,CASSYSGQGGGYTF,TGTGCCAGCAGTTACTCAGGACAGGGGGGAGGCTACACCTTC
TRBV7-6,-,-,TRBJ2-7,CASSLGPPSGRGEQYF,TGTGCCAGCAGCTTAGGTCCGCCTAGCGGAAGGGGGGAGCAGTACTTC
TRBV21-1,-,-,TRBJ2-3,CASSKGQLGGRDTQYF,TGTGCCAGCAGCAAAGGTCAGTTGGGGGGCAGAGATACGCAGTATTTT
TRBV14,once,-,TRBJ1-2,CASSQGTAWFGSSYGYTF,TGTGCCAGCAGCCAAGGGACAGCGTGGTTCGGTTCCTCTTATGGCTACACCTTC
TRBV5-1,-,-,TRBJ1-3,CASSSGNPGNTIYF,TGCGCCAGCAGCTCCGGTAATCCTGGAAACACCATATATTTT
TRBV7-2,-,-,TRBJ1-5,CASSSYGTLGNQPQHF,TGTGCCAGCAGCTCCTATGGGACACTTGGCAATCAGCCCCAGCATTTT
TRBV6-6,few,-,TRBJ2-2,CASSMDRHTGELFF,TGTGCCAGCAGTATGGACAGACACACCGGGGAGCTGTTTTTT
TRBV28,-,TRBD2,TRBJ2-7,CASGSSGRAYEQYF,TGTGCCAGTGGGTCTAGCGGGAGGGCCTACGAGCAGTACTTC
TRBV7-6,-,TRBD1,TRBJ2-7,CASSSEGQGSHEQYF,TGTGCCAGCAGCTCGGAGGGACAGGGAAGCCACGAGCAGTACTTC
TRBV5-8,-,-,TRBJ2-5,CASSLGGGRPQETQYF,TGTGCCAGCAGCCTGGGTGGGGGGCGTCCCCAAGAGACCCAGTACTTC
TRBV3-1/TRBV3-2,once,-,TRBJ1-1,CASSQDGGRDTEAFF,TGTGCCAGCAGCCAAGATGGTGGACGGGACACTGAAGCTTTCTTT
TRBV4-2,once,-,TRBJ1-4,CASSQGGQTNEKLFF,TGTGCCAGCAGCCAAGGGGGCCAAACTAATGAAAAACTGTTTTTT
TRBV5-8,-,TRBD2,TRBJ2-1,CASSLGLAGYNEQFF,TGTGCCAGCAGCTTGGGACTAGCGGGCTACAATGAGCAGTTCTTC
TRBV4-2,-,TRBD1,TRBJ2-7,CASSPGQGDIYEQYF,TGTGCCAGCAGCCCGGGACAGGGGGACATCTACGAGCAGTACTTC
TRBV3-1/TRBV3-2,once,-,TRBJ1-2,CASSQGPPENYGYTF,TGTGCCAGCAGCCAAGGGCCCCCAGAAAACTATGGCTACACCTTC
TRBV2,-,-,TRBJ1-1,CASSEDRSTQAFF,TGTGCCAGCAGTGAAGATCGGAGCACCCAAGCTTTCTTT
TRBV5-1,-,TRBD1,TRBJ2-7,CASSVGQGGWYEQYF,TGCGCCAGCAGCGTTGGACAGGGAGGTTGGTACGAGCAGTACTTC
TRBV27,-,-,TRBJ2-3,CASSFLGLDTQYF,TGTGCCAGCAGTTTCCTAGGTTTAGATACGCAGTATTTT
TRBV7-9,once,-,TRBJ2-7,CASSPGHRYEQYF,TGTGCCAGCAGCCCTGGACATCGATACGAGCAGTACTTC
TRBV19,-,-,TRBJ2-3,CASSIGGGGTDTQYF,TGTGCCAGTAGTATCGGGGGAGGAGGCACAGATACGCAGTATTTT
TRBV13,-,-,TRBJ1-1,CASSPIGTVNTEAFF,TGTGCCAGCAGCCCCATTGGGACGGTGAACACTGAAGCTTTCTTT
TRBV7-9,-,-,TRBJ2-7,CASSPQGRGPHEQYF,TGTGCCAGCAGCCCGCAAGGACGGGGCCCCCACGAGCAGTACTTC
TRBV29-1,-,TRBD1,TRBJ2-7,CSVEEVTGGTYEQYF,TGCAGCGTTGAAGAGGTAACAGGGGGAACCTACGAGCAGTACTTC
TRBV6-6,-,-,TRBJ2-7,CASKLTSGPSYEQYF,TGTGCCAGCAAGCTTACGTCGGGGCCCTCCTACGAGCAGTACTTC
TRBV9,few,-,TRBJ1-6,CASSVEGFSYNSPLHF,TGTGCCAGCAGCGTAGAAGGGTTCTCCTATAATTCACCCCTCCACTTT
TRBV5-1,-,-,TRBJ1-3,CASSLAGGGSGNTIYF,TGCGCCAGCAGCTTGGCGGGAGGGGGATCTGGAAACACCATATATTTT
TRBV9,-,-,TRBJ1-6,CASSVGGFSNSPLHF,TGTGCCAGCAGCGTAGGGGGGTTCTCTAATTCACCCCTCCACTTT
TRBV5-4,-,-,TRBJ2-2,CASTRDFWGGELFF,TGTGCCAGCACCAGGGACTTTTGGGGCGGGGAGCTGTTTTTT
TRBV7-6,-,-,TRBJ1-3,CASSPRAGSGNTIYF,TGTGCCAGCAGCCCTCGTGCAGGCTCTGGAAACACCATATATTTT
TRBV18,once,-,TRBJ1-1,CASSPAGARYTEAFF,TGTGCCAGCTCACCGGCCGGGGCTAGGTACACTGAAGCTTTCTTT